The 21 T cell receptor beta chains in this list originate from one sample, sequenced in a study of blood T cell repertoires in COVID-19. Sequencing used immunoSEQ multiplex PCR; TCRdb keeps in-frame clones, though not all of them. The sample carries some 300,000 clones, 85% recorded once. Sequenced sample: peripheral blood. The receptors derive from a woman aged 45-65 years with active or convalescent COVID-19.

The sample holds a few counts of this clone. The CDR3 DNA reads TGTGCCAGCAGCTTAGGTATGAACTATGGCTACACCTTC. It yields the protein CASSLGMNYGYTF. J is TRBJ1-2 and V is TRBV7-2; D is ambiguous. The CDR3 sequence is 13 residues long. V lost 1 base and J 2 bases, leaving 5 bases between the germline ends. Germline V gene lookup returns CDR1 SGHTA and CDR2 FQGNSA.

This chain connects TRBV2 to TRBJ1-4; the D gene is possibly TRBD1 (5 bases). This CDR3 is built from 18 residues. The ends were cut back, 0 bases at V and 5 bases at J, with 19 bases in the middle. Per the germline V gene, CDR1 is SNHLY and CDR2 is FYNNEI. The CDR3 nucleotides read TGTGCCAGCAGTGAAGCGCCCCCAGGAGGGGAGGGGAATGAAAAACTGTTTTTT. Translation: CASSEAPPGGEGNEKLFF.

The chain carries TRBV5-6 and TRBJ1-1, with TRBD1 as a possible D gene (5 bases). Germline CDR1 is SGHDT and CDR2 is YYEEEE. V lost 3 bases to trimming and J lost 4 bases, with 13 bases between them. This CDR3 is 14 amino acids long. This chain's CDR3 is CASSWEGLGTEAFF. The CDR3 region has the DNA TGTGCCAGCAGCTGGGAGGGGTTGGGCACTGAAGCTTTCTTT.

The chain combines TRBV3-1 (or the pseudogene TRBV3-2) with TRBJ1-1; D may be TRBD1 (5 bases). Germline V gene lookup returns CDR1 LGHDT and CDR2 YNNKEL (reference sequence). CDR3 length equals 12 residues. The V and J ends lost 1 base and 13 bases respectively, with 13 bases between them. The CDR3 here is CASSQGQTYGFF. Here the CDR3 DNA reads TGTGCCAGCAGCCAAGGACAGACGTATGGTTTCTTT.

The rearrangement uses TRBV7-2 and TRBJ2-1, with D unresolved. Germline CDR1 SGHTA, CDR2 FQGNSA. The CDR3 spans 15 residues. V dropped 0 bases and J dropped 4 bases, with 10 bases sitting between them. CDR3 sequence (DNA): TGTGCCAGCAGCTTAGCTAGCCCGAGGTACAATGAGCAGTTCTTC. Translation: CASSLASPRYNEQFF. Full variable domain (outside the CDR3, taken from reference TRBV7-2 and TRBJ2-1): GAGVSQSPSNKVTEKGKDVELRCDPISGHTALYWYRQSLGQGLEFLIYFQGNSAPDKSGLPSDRFSAERTGGSVSTLTIQRTQQEDSAVYLCASSLASPRYNEQFFGPGTRLTVL.

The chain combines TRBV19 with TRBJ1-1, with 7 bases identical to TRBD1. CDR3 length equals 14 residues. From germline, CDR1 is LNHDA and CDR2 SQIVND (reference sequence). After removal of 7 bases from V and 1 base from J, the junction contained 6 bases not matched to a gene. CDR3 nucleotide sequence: TGTGCCAGTAAATTCAGGGGGGAGAACACTGAAGCTTTCTTT. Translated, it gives CASKFRGENTEAFF.

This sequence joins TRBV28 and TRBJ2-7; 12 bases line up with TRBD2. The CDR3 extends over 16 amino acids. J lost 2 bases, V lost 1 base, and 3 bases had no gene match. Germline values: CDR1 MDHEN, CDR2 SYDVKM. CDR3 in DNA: TGTGCCAGCAGTTTATTTCGGACTAGCGGGACCTACGAGCAGTACTTC. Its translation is CASSLFRTSGTYEQYF.

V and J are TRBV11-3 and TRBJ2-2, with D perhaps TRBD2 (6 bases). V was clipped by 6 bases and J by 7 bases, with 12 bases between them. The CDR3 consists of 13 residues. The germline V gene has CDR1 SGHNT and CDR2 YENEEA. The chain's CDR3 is CASSRLEDGELFF. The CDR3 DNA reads TGTGCCAGCAGTAGACTAGAGGACGGGGAGCTGTTTTTT. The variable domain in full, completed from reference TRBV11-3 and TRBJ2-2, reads EAGVVQSPRYKIIEKKQPVAFWCNPISGHNTLYWYLQNLGQGPELLIRYENEEAVDDSQLPKDRFSAERLKGVDSTLKIQPAELGDSAVYLCASSRLEDGELFFGEGSRLTVL.

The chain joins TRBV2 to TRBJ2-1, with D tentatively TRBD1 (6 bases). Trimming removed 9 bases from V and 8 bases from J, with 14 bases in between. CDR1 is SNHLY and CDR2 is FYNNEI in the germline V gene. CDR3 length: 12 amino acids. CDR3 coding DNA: TGTGCCAGAGCCCGGGACATCCATGAGCAGTTCTTC. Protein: CARARDIHEQFF.

In DNA, the CDR3 is TGTGCCACCAGCAGAGATCGCTTCCCGGGCACTGAAGCTTTCTTT. This codes for CATSRDRFPGTEAFF. The chain carries TRBV15 and TRBJ1-1, with D uncertain. The germline V and J ends were trimmed by 0 bases and 4 bases, with 12 bases remaining between them. Germline V CDR1 and CDR2: LNHNV, YYDKDF (reference sequence). The CDR3 loop spans 15 amino acids.

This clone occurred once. CDR3 bases: TGTGCCAGCAGCTTAGCGGGTCCCTCCTACGAGCAGTACTTC. Protein product: CASSLAGPSYEQYF. This chain joins TRBV13 and TRBJ2-7, with D hard to call. Looked up from germline, CDR1 is PRHDT and CDR2 is FYEKMQ (reference sequence). The CDR3 totals 14 residues. V lost 1 base to trimming and J lost 0 bases, with 7 bases between them.

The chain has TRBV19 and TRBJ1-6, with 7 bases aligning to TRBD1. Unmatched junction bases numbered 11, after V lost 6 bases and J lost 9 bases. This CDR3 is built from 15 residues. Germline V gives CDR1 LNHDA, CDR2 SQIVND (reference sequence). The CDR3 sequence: CASSLRGQPFSPLHF. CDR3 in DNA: TGTGCCAGTAGCCTTAGGGGACAGCCCTTTTCACCCCTCCACTTT.

CDR3 DNA sequence: TGTGCCAGTCCCAGGGGGTTCCCCTACGAGCAGTACTTC. Its protein is CASPRGFPYEQYF. The chain couples TRBV25-1 to TRBJ2-7; 7 nucleotides agree with TRBD1. V was clipped by 9 bases and J by 2 bases; unmatched bases: 7. CDR1 is MGHDK and CDR2 is SYGVNS in the germline V gene. This CDR3 is built from 13 residues.

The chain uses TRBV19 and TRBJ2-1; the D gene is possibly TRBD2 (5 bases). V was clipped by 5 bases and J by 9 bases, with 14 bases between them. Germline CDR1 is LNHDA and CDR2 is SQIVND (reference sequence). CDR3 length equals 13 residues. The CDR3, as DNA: TGTGCCAGTAGTTTCGAGGGTTACGGTGAGCAGTTCTTC. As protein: CASSFEGYGEQFF.

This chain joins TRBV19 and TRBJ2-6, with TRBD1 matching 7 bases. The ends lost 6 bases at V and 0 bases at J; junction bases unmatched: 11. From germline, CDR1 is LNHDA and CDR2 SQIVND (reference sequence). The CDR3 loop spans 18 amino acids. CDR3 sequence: CASRGDRDLNSGANVLTF. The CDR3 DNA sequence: TGTGCCAGTAGGGGCGACAGGGACCTGAACTCTGGGGCCAACGTCCTGACTTTC.

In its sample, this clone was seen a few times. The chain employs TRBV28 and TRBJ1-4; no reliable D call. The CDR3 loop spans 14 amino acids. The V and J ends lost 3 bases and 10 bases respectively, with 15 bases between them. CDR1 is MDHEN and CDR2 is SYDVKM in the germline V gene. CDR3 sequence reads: CASSLGGAGRKLFF. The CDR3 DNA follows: TGTGCCAGCAGTTTGGGAGGAGCAGGTCGAAAACTGTTTTTT.

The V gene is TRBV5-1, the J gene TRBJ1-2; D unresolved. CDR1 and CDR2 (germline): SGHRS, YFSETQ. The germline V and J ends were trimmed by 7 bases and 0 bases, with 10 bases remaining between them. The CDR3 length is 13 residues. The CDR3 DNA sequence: TGCGCCAGCGGGAGCCGATCTAACTATGGCTACACCTTC. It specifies CASGSRSNYGYTF. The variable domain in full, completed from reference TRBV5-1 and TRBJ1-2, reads KAGVTQTPRYLIKTRGQQVTLSCSPISGHRSVSWYQQTPGQGLQFLFEYFSETQRNKGNFPGRFSGRQFSNSRSEMNVSTLELGDSALYLCASGSRSNYGYTFGSGTRLTVV.

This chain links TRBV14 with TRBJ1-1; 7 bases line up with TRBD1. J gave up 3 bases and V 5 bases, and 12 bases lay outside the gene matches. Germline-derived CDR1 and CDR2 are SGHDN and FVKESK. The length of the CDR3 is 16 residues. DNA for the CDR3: TGTGCCAGCAGCTACAGAATCGCAGGGGGACACACTGAAGCTTTCTTT. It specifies CASSYRIAGGHTEAFF.

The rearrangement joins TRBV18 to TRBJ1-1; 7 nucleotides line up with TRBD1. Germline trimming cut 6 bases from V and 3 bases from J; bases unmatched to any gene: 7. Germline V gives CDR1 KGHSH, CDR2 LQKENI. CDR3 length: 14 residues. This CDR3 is CASSFAQGDTEAFF. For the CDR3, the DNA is TGTGCCAGCTCGTTCGCCCAGGGGGACACTGAAGCTTTCTTT.

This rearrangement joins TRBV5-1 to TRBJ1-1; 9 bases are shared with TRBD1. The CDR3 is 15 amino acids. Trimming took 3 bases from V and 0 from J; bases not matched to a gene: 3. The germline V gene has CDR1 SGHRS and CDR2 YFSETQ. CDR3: CASSWGQGLNTEAFF. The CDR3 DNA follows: TGCGCCAGCAGCTGGGGACAGGGTTTGAACACTGAAGCTTTCTTT.

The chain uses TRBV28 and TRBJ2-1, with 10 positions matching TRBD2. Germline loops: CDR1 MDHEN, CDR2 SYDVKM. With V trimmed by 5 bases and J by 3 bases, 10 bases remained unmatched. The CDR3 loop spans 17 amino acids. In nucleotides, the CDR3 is TGTGCCAGCAGTCAATCCGGAAGCGGGAGGGGCTACAATGAGCAGTTCTTC. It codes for CASSQSGSGRGYNEQFF.